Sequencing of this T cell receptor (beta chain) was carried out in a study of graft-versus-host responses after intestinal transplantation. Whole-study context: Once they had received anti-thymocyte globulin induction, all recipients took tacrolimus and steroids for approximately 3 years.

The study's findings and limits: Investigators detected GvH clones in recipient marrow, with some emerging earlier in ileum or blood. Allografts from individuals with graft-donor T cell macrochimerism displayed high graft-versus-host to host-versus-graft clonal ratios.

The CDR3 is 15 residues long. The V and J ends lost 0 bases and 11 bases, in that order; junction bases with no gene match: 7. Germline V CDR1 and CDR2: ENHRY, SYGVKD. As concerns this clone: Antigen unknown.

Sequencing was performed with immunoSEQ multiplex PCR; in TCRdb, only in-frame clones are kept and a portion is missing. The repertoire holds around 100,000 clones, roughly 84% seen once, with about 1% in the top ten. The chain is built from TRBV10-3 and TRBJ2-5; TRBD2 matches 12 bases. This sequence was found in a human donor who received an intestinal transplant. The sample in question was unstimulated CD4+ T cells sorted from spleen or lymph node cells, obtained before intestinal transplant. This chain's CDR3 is CAISESRGLAGLQYF. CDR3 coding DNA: TGTGCCATCAGTGAGTCGAGAGGACTAGCGGGGCTACAGTACTTC.